These 28 T cell receptor beta chains originate from one sample sequenced in a study of tumor-infiltrating lymphocytes in primary liver carcinoma. TCR beta cDNA was reverse-transcribed from roughly 520 ng of total RNA. The reaction used a constant-region primer and ProtoScript II reverse transcriptase. Libraries for TCR beta were built through three nested multiplex PCR rounds, which together made up a slightly modified ARM-PCR procedure. The study ran its first two PCR rounds for roughly 11 cycles each, using TRBV1-TRBV30 forward primers and a C-beta reverse primer. MiXCR, applied by TCRdb to the multiplex PCR reads, yields one record per CDR3 protein. The sample records about 78,000 distinct CDR3 sequences, approximately 70% being singletons. Taking roughly 20-34 mg of unsorted bulk tissue, the authors co-extracted RNA and DNA. Sequencing was done on a sample of liver tumor tissue from sampling region 4. Noted subset: tumor region T4, right-lateral pole. These receptors all come from a man between 35 and 55 years old with primary liver carcinoma and hepatitis B virus infection.

This clonotype was counted ten times or more. The chain recombines TRBV28 with TRBJ1-1, with 10 bases that match TRBD1. Germline values: CDR1 MDHEN, CDR2 SYDVKM. The CDR3 runs to 15 residues. With 2 bases clipped from V and 0 bases from J, the junction kept 0 bases outside the gene matches. Here the CDR3 DNA reads TGTGCCAGCAGTTTAGGGACAGGGGTGAACACTGAAGCTTTCTTT. It yields the protein CASSLGTGVNTEAFF.

Details on this clonotype: Germline is not matched at one junction end, which may reflect a read error. CDR3 loop: CNVLAGNTGEVFF. The CDR3 region has the DNA TGCAACGTTCTAGCGGGGAACACCGGGGAGGTGTTTTTT. The chain has TRBV29-1 and TRBJ2-2; 9 nucleotides agree with TRBD2. Germline V CDR1 and CDR2: SQVTM, ANQGSEA. There are 13 residues in the CDR3.

As concerns this clonotype: One end of the junction fails to match germline, which may point to a read error. This chain joins TRBV7-8 and TRBJ2-1, with D possibly TRBD2 on 6 matching bases. This CDR3 region has 16 residues. Germline V gene lookup returns CDR1 SGHVS and CDR2 FQNEAQ. The DNA for the CDR3 is TGTGCCAGGAGCTCGCGGGGAGAGGCCACCTACAATGAGCAGTTCTTC. It translates to CARSSRGEATYNEQFF. The full variable domain, its missing parts supplied by reference TRBV7-8 and TRBJ2-1, is GAGVSQSPRYKVAKRGQDVALRCDPISGHVSLFWYQQALGQGPEFLTYFQNEAQLDKSGLPSDRFFAERPEGSVSTLKIQRTQQEDSAVYLCARSSRGEATYNEQFFGPGTRLTVL.

The chain links TRBV4-1 to TRBJ1-2; no clear D. V lost 4 bases and J 11 bases, leaving 20 bases between the germline ends. The CDR3 length is 14 residues. From germline, CDR1 is MGHRA and CDR2 YSYEKL. The CDR3 reads CASSPREGRYDYTF. Here the CDR3 DNA reads TGCGCCAGCAGCCCTAGAGAAGGGCGCTATGATTACACCTTC.

In its sample, this clonotype was seen a few times. The chain recombines TRBV28 with TRBJ1-6, with unresolved D. Trimming removed 7 bases at V and 8 bases at J, with 15 bases between. Germline V gene sequence: CDR1 MDHEN, CDR2 SYDVKM. This CDR3 comprises 14 residues. The CDR3 region is CASNDPGMDSPLHF. The CDR3 DNA follows: TGTGCCAGCAACGATCCGGGGATGGATTCACCCCTCCACTTT.

As regards this clonotype: Relative to the germline gene, one junction end is altered; a read error may explain this. The rearrangement joins TRBV11-2 to TRBJ2-3; D gene ambiguous. Looked up from germline, CDR1 is SGHAT and CDR2 is FQNNGV. The CDR3 runs to 13 residues. The CDR3 is CTSSSGEWDMQYF. DNA for the CDR3: TGTACCAGCAGCTCGGGTGAGTGGGATATGCAGTATTTT.

At least ten counts were recorded for this clonotype. The V and J genes are TRBV6-5 and TRBJ2-3; 10 bases agree with TRBD2. The V gene end was trimmed by 6 bases and the J gene end by 4 bases; junction bases not matched to a gene: 10. The CDR3 runs 16 residues. Germline CDR1 and CDR2: MNHEY and SVGAGI. CDR3 coding DNA: TGTGCCAGCAGCTCTTCGTGGACTAGCGGACCAGATACGCAGTATTTT. It specifies CASSSSWTSGPDTQYF.

The rearrangement joins TRBV6-1 to TRBJ2-3; TRBD2 aligns across 11 bases. The CDR3 covers 14 residues. V lost 11 bases, J lost 4 bases, and 8 bases stayed unmatched. Germline V gives CDR1 MNHNS, CDR2 SASEGT. CDR3 region: CAGVLAGGADTQYF. The DNA for the CDR3 is TGTGCCGGCGTATTAGCGGGAGGGGCAGATACGCAGTATTTT.

This chain links TRBV28 with TRBJ1-5; D uncertain. V lost 5 bases and J 5 bases, leaving 10 bases between the germline ends. The germline CDR1 and CDR2 sequences are MDHEN and SYDVKM. The CDR3 covers 13 residues. The CDR3 here is CASSGRLDQPQHF. The CDR3 DNA sequence: TGTGCCAGCAGTGGTCGGCTGGATCAGCCCCAGCATTTT.

This chain joins TRBV6-5 and TRBJ2-7; unclear D gene. Trimming cost V 9 bases and J 2 bases, with 14 bases left between them. This CDR3 spans 13 amino acids. The V gene's germline CDR1 is MNHEY and CDR2 SVGAGI. CDR3 DNA sequence: TGTGCCAGGAATCCACTCGACGCCTACGAGCAGTACTTC. Residues: CARNPLDAYEQYF.

Of note for this clonotype: A much larger clone is a single base away; this may be a read error. The J gene is TRBJ2-1, the V gene TRBV24-1; 13 nucleotides agree with TRBD2. The CDR3 is 15 residues long. In germline, CDR1 is KGHDR, CDR2 SFDVKD. The CDR3 nucleotides are TGTGCCACCTGTGATGATACTAGCGGGAGGGATGAGCAGTTCTTC. Its translation: CATCDDTSGRDEQFF.

This chain joins TRBV4-2 and TRBJ2-7; the D is unclear. There are 14 residues in the CDR3. Germline CDR1 LGHNA, CDR2 YNFKEQ. In nucleotides, the CDR3 is TGTACAAGCAGCCAAGTAACGGGCGACTACGAGCAGTACTTC. This translates into CTSSQVTGDYEQYF.

Concerning this clonotype: Because it lacks the conserved phenylalanine or tryptophan at the end, this CDR3 is likely a read error. V is TRBV12-3 or TRBV12-4 and J is TRBJ2-5, with D unclear. This CDR3 is 13 amino acids long. CDR3 sequence (DNA): TGTGTCAGCAGTTTGGGCCGTCAAGAGACCCAGTACTTA. It translates to CVSSLGRQETQYL.

This clonotype was counted many times. This chain uses TRBV12-3 or TRBV12-4 with TRBJ1-4; 10 bases match TRBD1. The CDR3 covers 14 residues. V was pared by 6 bases and J by 8 bases, with 6 bases of the junction left unmatched. CDR3 sequence reads: CASSGQGGREKLFF. The CDR3 DNA reads as TGTGCCAGCAGCGGACAGGGGGGACGGGAAAAACTGTTTTTT.

The chain is built from TRBV25-1 and TRBJ2-7; D tentatively fits TRBD1 or TRBD2 (5 bases each). CDR3 size: 17 residues. CDR1 is MGHDK, CDR2 SYGVNS, per germline. Trimming stripped 1 base from V and 6 bases from J, with 22 bases between. Here the CDR3 reads CASSELIRIEEGSEQYF. The CDR3, as DNA: TGTGCCAGCAGTGAATTGATCCGGATAGAAGAGGGGAGCGAGCAGTACTTC.

This clonotype was seen ten or more times. The chain recombines TRBV24-1 with TRBJ2-5, with 7 bases lining up with TRBD2. The junction had 6 bases not matched to a gene; V was cut back by 9 bases and J by 3 bases. The CDR3 loop spans 13 amino acids. Looked up from germline, CDR1 is KGHDR and CDR2 is SFDVKD. CDR3 sequence: CATERAGEETQYF. The CDR3 region has the DNA TGTGCCACCGAACGTGCGGGAGAAGAGACCCAGTACTTC.

On this clonotype itself: Relative to the germline gene, one junction end is altered; a read error may explain this. The chain recombines TRBV10-1 with TRBJ1-4; D gene uncertain. The CDR3 covers 12 residues. Germline CDR1 is WNHNN and CDR2 is SYGVQD (reference sequence). CDR3: CASSDGYGKLFF. Here the CDR3 DNA reads TGTGCCAGCAGCGACGGGTATGGAAAACTGTTTTTT.

V is TRBV12-3 or TRBV12-4 and J is TRBJ2-1; perhaps TRBD2 as D (6 bases). The CDR3 extends over 15 amino acids. V dropped 7 bases and J dropped 3 bases, with 16 bases sitting between them. CDR3 protein: CASNRARGYYNEQFF. In DNA, the CDR3 is TGTGCCAGCAATCGTGCCCGGGGGTACTACAATGAGCAGTTCTTC.

In this sample, this clonotype turned up many times. The chain has TRBV30 and TRBJ1-1; 11 bases agree with TRBD1. CDR3 length equals 16 residues. V lost 2 bases, J lost 0 bases, and 5 bases stayed unmatched. The V gene's germline CDR1 is GTSNPN and CDR2 SVGIG (reference sequence). CDR3 residues: CAWSPWTGGMNTEAFF. DNA of the CDR3: TGTGCCTGGAGTCCTTGGACAGGGGGCATGAACACTGAAGCTTTCTTT.

This clonotype was observed many times. V usage is TRBV30 and J usage is TRBJ2-4, with D uncertain. The germline V and J ends were trimmed by 2 bases and 1 base, with 9 bases remaining between them. Germline V gene sequence: CDR1 GTSNPN, CDR2 SVGIG (reference sequence). The CDR3 runs to 14 residues. The DNA of the CDR3 is TGTGCCTGGAGTTCCGGAGTCGCCAAAAACATTCAGTACTTC. It yields the protein CAWSSGVAKNIQYF.

Regarding this clonotype: Because it lacks the conserved phenylalanine or tryptophan at the end, this CDR3 is likely a read error. The chain is built from TRBV7-9 and TRBJ1-1, with a weak D call TRBD1 (6 bases). The germline gives CDR1 SEHNR, CDR2 FQNEAQ (reference sequence). The CDR3 totals 12 residues. The ends were cut back, 9 bases at V and 5 bases at J, with 13 bases in the middle. CDR3 residues: CASSVRGTEAFS. The DNA of the CDR3 is TGTGCCAGTAGCGTCAGGGGTACTGAAGCTTTCTCT.

About this clonotype: With a much larger clone just one base away, this may be a read error. The V and J genes are TRBV7-9 and TRBJ2-5; 13 bases map to TRBD2. V trimming: 2 bases; J trimming: 4 bases; junction bases outside the gene matches: 4. Germline loops: CDR1 SEHNR, CDR2 FQNEAQ (reference sequence). This CDR3 spans 16 amino acids. The CDR3 nucleotides are TGTGCCAGCAGCTTAACTAGCGGGGGGGCCCGAGAGACCCAGTACTTC. Its translation is CASSLTSGGARETQYF.

On this clonotype: Without the conserved terminal phenylalanine or tryptophan, this CDR3 likely stems from a read error. The chain combines TRBV11-1 with TRBJ2-5, with 8 nucleotides matching TRBD1. The CDR3 has 12 residues. CDR1 SGHAT and CDR2 FQDESV come from the germline V gene (reference sequence). CDR3 sequence (DNA): TGTGCTAGCGGACAGGGACAAGAGACCCAGTACCTC. Translation gives CASGQGQETQYL.

This clonotype is classed as medium-sized (0.01 to 0.1%). The chain couples TRBV10-3 to TRBJ2-1; D gene ambiguous. V was shortened by 0 bases and J by 5 bases, with 14 bases between the two germline ends. The CDR3 spans 16 residues. Per germline, CDR1 ENHRY and CDR2 SYGVKD. The CDR3 spells CAISESEGLGDNEQFF. CDR3 in DNA: TGTGCCATCAGTGAGTCGGAAGGGCTTGGGGACAATGAGCAGTTCTTC.

The chain couples TRBV30 to TRBJ1-4; no firm D call. The CDR3 contains 11 residues. V was shortened by 5 bases and J by 4 bases, with 5 bases between the two germline ends. CDR1 and CDR2 from the germline V gene are GTSNPN and SVGIG (reference sequence). The CDR3 is CAWALNEKLFF. The CDR3 DNA reads as TGTGCCTGGGCGCTTAATGAAAAACTGTTTTTT.

With respect to this clonotype: Likely a read error: the CDR3 ends without its conserved phenylalanine or tryptophan. The DNA is left out, because the CDR3 cannot be placed on it with certainty; the CDR3 is given as TCRdb lists it. The chain joins TRBV6-5 to TRBJ1-2; the DNA was not compared with TRBD1, the D call given in the table. The CDR3 has 12 amino acids, counting both end residues. CDR1 is MNHEY and CDR2 is SVGAGI in the germline V gene. The CDR3 sequence is CASCFRDEGYTL.

As DNA, the CDR3 is TGCGCCAGCAGCTTGGCCGGGACTCACCAAGGGGTCGGGGAGCTGTTTTTT. Translated, it gives CASSLAGTHQGVGELFF. The chain employs TRBV5-1 and TRBJ2-2, with D possibly TRBD2 on 6 matching bases. The V gene's germline CDR1 is SGHRS and CDR2 YFSETQ. V was clipped by 0 bases and J by 7 bases, with 19 bases between them. The CDR3 spans 17 residues.

A word on this clonotype: Given a much more abundant clone one base away, this may be a read error. The chain couples TRBV30 to TRBJ2-7; 11 bases align to TRBD2. The germline V gene has CDR1 GTSNPN and CDR2 SVGIG (reference sequence). The CDR3 extends over 15 amino acids. The CDR3 DNA reads TGTGCCCGGAGTGTGAGAGGACTAGCGGGTTACGAGCAGTACTTC. Amino acid sequence: CARSVRGLAGYEQYF.